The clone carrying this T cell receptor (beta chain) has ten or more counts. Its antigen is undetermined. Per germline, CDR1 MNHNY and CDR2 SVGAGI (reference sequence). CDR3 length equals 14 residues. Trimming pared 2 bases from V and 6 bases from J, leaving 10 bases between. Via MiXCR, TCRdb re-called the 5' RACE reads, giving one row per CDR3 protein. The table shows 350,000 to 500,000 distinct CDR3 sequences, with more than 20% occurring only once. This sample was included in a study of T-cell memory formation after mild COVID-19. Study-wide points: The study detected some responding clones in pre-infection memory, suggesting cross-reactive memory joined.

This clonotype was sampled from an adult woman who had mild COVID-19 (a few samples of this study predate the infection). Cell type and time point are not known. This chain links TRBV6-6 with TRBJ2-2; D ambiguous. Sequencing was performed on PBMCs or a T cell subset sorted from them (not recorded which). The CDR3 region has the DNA TGTGCCAGCAGTTACCCCCCCAGCGCCGGGGAGCTGTTTTTT. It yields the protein CASSYPPSAGELFF.